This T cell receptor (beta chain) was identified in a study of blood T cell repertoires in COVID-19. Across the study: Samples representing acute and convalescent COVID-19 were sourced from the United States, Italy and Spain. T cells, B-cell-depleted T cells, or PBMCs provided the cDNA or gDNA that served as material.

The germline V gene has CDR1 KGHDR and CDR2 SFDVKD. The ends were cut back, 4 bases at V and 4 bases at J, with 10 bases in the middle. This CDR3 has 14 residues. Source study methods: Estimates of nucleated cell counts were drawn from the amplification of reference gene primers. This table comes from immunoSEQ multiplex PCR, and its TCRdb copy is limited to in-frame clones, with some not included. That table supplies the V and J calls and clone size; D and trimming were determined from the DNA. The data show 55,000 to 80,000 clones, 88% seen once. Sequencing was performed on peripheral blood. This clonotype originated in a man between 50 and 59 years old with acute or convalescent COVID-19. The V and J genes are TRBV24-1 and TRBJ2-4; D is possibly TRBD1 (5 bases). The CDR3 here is CATSEQGTKNIQYF. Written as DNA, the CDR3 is TGTGCCACCAGTGAGCAGGGAACAAAAAACATTCAGTACTTC.